The clone carrying this TCR beta chain was detected ten times or more. Its antigen remains unknown. This specimen comes from a study of human T cells and chemical hapten exposure. TCRdb re-called the RACE reads with MiXCR, one entry per CDR3 protein. The repertoire holds 120,000 to 150,000 distinct CDR3 sequences, over 9.5% seen once, with about 1.4% in the top ten. Findings and limits, study-wide: Compared to controls, expanded TCRs made significantly more large clusters of similar CDR3s. Patch test scores rose with PT1 expanded TCR counts, a positive correlation.

This sample's time point: patch test 2, 6 weeks after DPC sensitization. Treatment denoted: therapeutic diphenylcyclopropenone sensitization with weekly scalp DPC. Donors were 18 to 70-year-old alopecia patients suitable for DPC. The sequences come from whole blood, collected in connection with sensitization to the hapten diphenylcyclopropenone (DPC). This clonotype originated in a woman between 50 and 59 years old with alopecia areata. Some clones in this sample may be carry-over from other donors' samples.

The CDR3 DNA reads as TGTGCCAGCAGCTTGGTCACCGGGGCTGGCTACACCTTC. This gives the protein CASSLVTGAGYTF. The chain recombines TRBV25-1 with TRBJ1-2; D is possibly TRBD1 (5 bases). Trimming took 6 bases from V and 7 from J, leaving 15 bases between them. The CDR3 has 13 amino acids. CDR1 MGHDK and CDR2 SYGVNS come from the germline V gene.